This entry lists 23 T cell receptor beta chains sequenced from one sample in a study of T cell clusters in autoimmune cytopenias. Roughly 40,000 genome equivalents of blood DNA were amplified for TRB. Multiplex touch-down PCR amplified TRB using TRB-A and TRB-B pools in one tube. From its re-call of the multiplex PCR reads, TCRdb lists each CDR3 protein once, without DNA. The listing records over 5,500 distinct CDR3 sequences. The sample also formed part of further work on T cell repertoires in aging, cancer and after chemotherapy.

The material sequenced was peripheral blood. These receptors were collected from a human donor in good health.

This clonotype registers medium-sized by frequency. The chain employs TRBV29-1 and TRBJ2-4; absent DNA, TCRdb's TRBD2 call cannot be checked. CDR1 is SQVTM, CDR2 ANQGSEA, per germline. The CDR3 is made up of 16 amino acids. CDR3 residues: CSVGFTSGGSFNIQYF.

V usage is TRBV20-1 and J usage is TRBJ2-3; without DNA, the TCRdb call of TRBD1 cannot be checked. Germline V gene sequence: CDR1 DFQATT, CDR2 SNEGSKA (reference sequence). The CDR3 runs 16 residues. The CDR3 region is CSAGLQSGGAIDTQYF.

This clonotype is called medium-sized based on its frequency. The V and J genes are TRBV18 and TRBJ1-5; without DNA, the TCRdb call of TRBD1 cannot be checked. Germline-derived CDR1 and CDR2 are KGHSH and LQKENI. The length of the CDR3 is 14 residues. This chain's CDR3 is CASSAGTGNQPQHF.

In terms of frequency, this clonotype is medium-sized. The chain links TRBV6-2 or TRBV6-3 to TRBJ2-3. CDR3 length equals 16 residues. CDR1 and CDR2 from the germline V gene are MNHEY and SVGEGT. CDR3 residues: CASSPRRGFLTDTQYF.

The V call is TRBV19, the J call TRBJ2-2; TCRdb names TRBD1, which stays unverified in the absence of DNA. The CDR3 is 17 residues long. Germline CDR1 and CDR2: LNHDA and SQIVND (reference sequence). This CDR3 reads CASSIGPGQPNTGELFF.

The chain joins TRBV6-6 to TRBJ2-7; TCRdb's assignment of TRBD2 cannot be checked, as there is no DNA. CDR3 size: 15 residues. The V gene's germline CDR1 is MNHNY and CDR2 SVGAGI (reference sequence). The chain's CDR3 is CASSHLGGGAYEQYF.

This clonotype counts as medium-sized (0.01 to 0.1%) by frequency. The V gene is TRBV19, the J gene TRBJ1-1; no DNA is available, so the TRBD1 call from TCRdb remains unchecked. This CDR3 spans 14 amino acids. The germline V gene encodes CDR1 LNHDA and CDR2 SQIVND (reference sequence). CDR3 loop: CASSFGRGNTEAFF.

V is TRBV5-6 and J is TRBJ2-1. The CDR3 is 15 residues long. Germline assignment: CDR1 SGHDT and CDR2 YYEEEE. This chain's CDR3 is CASSLDRGYYNEQFF.

This chain links TRBV5-4 with TRBJ1-1; the D call from TCRdb, TRBD1, cannot be confirmed without DNA. CDR3 length: 16 amino acids. Germline V gene lookup returns CDR1 SGHNT and CDR2 YYREEE (reference sequence). CDR3: CASSSSTQGGNTEAFF.

This clonotype shows up as medium-sized (0.01 to 0.1%) by frequency. The V call is TRBV19, the J call TRBJ2-5; the TCRdb call, TRBD1, lacks DNA for checking. The CDR3 extends over 14 amino acids. Germline CDR1 is LNHDA and CDR2 is SQIVND (reference sequence). CDR3 residues: CASSMGVLQETQYF.

V gene TRBV10-2 combines with J gene TRBJ1-5. The CDR3 runs 14 residues. Per the germline V gene, CDR1 is WSHSY and CDR2 is SAAADI. CDR3 residues: CATGYGETDQPQHF.

The rearrangement uses TRBV11-2 and TRBJ1-2; TCRdb proposes TRBD1, but this gene call is untestable without DNA. The germline gives CDR1 SGHAT, CDR2 FQNNGV. CDR3 length: 14 residues. The CDR3 region is CASSSNRDHYGYTF.

The chain is built from TRBV7-9 and TRBJ2-3. The CDR3 is 14 residues long. Germline lookup yields CDR1 SEHNR and CDR2 FQNEAQ (reference sequence). CDR3 region: CASSLMRGPDTQYF.

In terms of frequency, this clonotype is medium-sized. The genes are TRBV19 and TRBJ1-1; TCRdb's D call of TRBD1 is untestable without DNA. Germline loops: CDR1 LNHDA, CDR2 SQIVND (reference sequence). The CDR3 is 11 amino acids. The CDR3: CASRNQGEAFF.

The chain links TRBV20-1 to TRBJ1-5; no DNA is available, so the TRBD1 call from TCRdb remains unchecked. CDR1 and CDR2 from the germline V gene are DFQATT and SNEGSKA (reference sequence). This CDR3 has 13 amino acids. The CDR3 is CSASTGVSQPQHF.

Its frequency marks this clonotype as medium-sized. The V gene is TRBV19, the J gene TRBJ2-2. CDR1 is LNHDA, CDR2 SQIVND, per germline (reference sequence). This CDR3 is 13 amino acids long. The CDR3 loop reads CASSIERRGELFF.

Considering frequency, this clonotype is medium-sized (0.01 to 0.1%). V gene TRBV18 combines with J gene TRBJ1-4. This CDR3 contains 13 residues. Germline assignment: CDR1 KGHSH and CDR2 LQKENI. CDR3 region: CASSPPSGILLFF.

Here the CDR3 reads CASSFRTGNGYTF. The V gene is TRBV11-2, the J gene TRBJ1-2; TCRdb designates TRBD1, a call that cannot be tested without DNA. This CDR3 region has 13 residues. The germline CDR1 and CDR2 sequences are SGHAT and FQNNGV.

The rearrangement links TRBV4-3 to TRBJ1-4; the TCRdb D gene call, TRBD1, has no DNA to confirm it. The CDR3 sequence is 14 residues long. Per the germline V gene, CDR1 is LGHNA and CDR2 is YSLEER. CDR3 amino acids: CASSQGQRNEKLFF.

This clonotype is identified as medium-sized from frequency. The chain links TRBV6-5 to TRBJ1-6; no DNA is available, so the TRBD1 call from TCRdb remains unchecked. This CDR3 comprises 15 residues. Germline assignment: CDR1 MNHEY and CDR2 SVGAGI. This CDR3 reads CASSYETGSNSPLHF.

This clonotype registers medium-sized by frequency. The chain is built from TRBV6-2 or TRBV6-3 and TRBJ2-1; the TRBD2 assignment by TCRdb is unverifiable without DNA. The CDR3 consists of 17 residues. Germline lookup yields CDR1 MNHEY and CDR2 SVGEGT. The CDR3 sequence is CASSTWTSGSSYNEQFF.

This clonotype is identified as medium-sized from frequency. The genes are TRBV6-4 and TRBJ2-1. Per the germline V gene, CDR1 is MRHNA and CDR2 is SNTAGT. The CDR3 consists of 15 residues. The CDR3 loop is CASSASPSSYNEQFF.

Judged by frequency, this clonotype is medium-sized (0.01 to 0.1%). The gene calls are TRBV19 and TRBJ1-5. There are 14 residues in the CDR3. Germline CDR1 and CDR2: LNHDA and SQIVND (reference sequence). The chain's CDR3 is CASSGPVSNQPQHF.